Listed below are T cell receptor beta chains from one sample, sequenced in a study of T cell changes during pregnancy in multiple sclerosis. The repertoire was sequenced with immunoSEQ multiplex PCR; TCRdb's copy has only in-frame clones and lacks some. This table holds roughly 110,000 clones, 80% to 95% found once. Sequences were derived from peripheral blood, sampled in the third trimester of pregnancy. The receptors here all came from a female donor with multiple sclerosis, enrolled in a pregnancy study. The CDR3 runs from the conserved cysteine through the conserved F or W. Fields, in order: J gene, D gene, clone size, V gene, CDR3 DNA, CDR3 protein. A D gene is named only where the DNA matches it firmly. Size tells how often a clone was seen (once, few, many) or the class of an expanded clone, and some rows leave it out.

J gene: TRBJ2-2
D gene: TRBD2
clone size: .
V gene: TRBV5-1
CDR3 DNA: TGCGCCAGCAGCTCGGCGGGGGGATACACCGGGGAGCTGTTTTTT
CDR3 protein: CASSSAGGYTGELFF

J gene: TRBJ1-1
D gene: .
clone size: .
V gene: TRBV28
CDR3 DNA: TGTGCCAGCAGTTTAGGGGGCGCAGGTTTTAGGTACACTGAAGCTTTCTTT
CDR3 protein: CASSLGGAGFRYTEAFF

J gene: TRBJ1-2
D gene: TRBD1
clone size: .
V gene: TRBV30
CDR3 DNA: TGTGCCTGGACTCGGGACAGGGGCTATGGCTACACCTTC
CDR3 protein: CAWTRDRGYGYTF

J gene: TRBJ2-2
D gene: TRBD1
clone size: .
V gene: TRBV5-1
CDR3 DNA: TGCGCCAGCAGCTTGGCCGACAGGGGGGGCTACACCGGGGAGCTGTTTTTT
CDR3 protein: CASSLADRGGYTGELFF

J gene: TRBJ2-7
D gene: .
clone size: .
V gene: TRBV29-1
CDR3 DNA: TGCAGCGTAGCTTCGTGGGAAGGGGTCGACGAGCAGTACTTC
CDR3 protein: CSVASWEGVDEQYF

J gene: TRBJ2-3
D gene: TRBD1
clone size: .
V gene: TRBV11-2
CDR3 DNA: TGTGCCAGCAGCGGAGGGGCAGGGGGCGCAACAGATACGCAGTATTTT
CDR3 protein: CASSGGAGGATDTQYF

J gene: TRBJ1-1
D gene: TRBD1
clone size: .
V gene: TRBV16
CDR3 DNA: TGTGCCAGCAGCCACCACCGGGACAGGGGTCGCACTGAAGCTTTCTTT
CDR3 protein: CASSHHRDRGRTEAFF

J gene: TRBJ1-5
D gene: .
clone size: .
V gene: TRBV27
CDR3 DNA: TGTGCCAGCAGTGTCAGGGGCTCGAGCAATCAGCCCCAGCATTTT
CDR3 protein: CASSVRGSSNQPQHF

J gene: TRBJ1-2
D gene: .
clone size: few
V gene: TRBV7-9
CDR3 DNA: TGTGCCAGCAGCTTAGGAGGACAGTGGGCAAACACCTTC
CDR3 protein: CASSLGGQWANTF

J gene: TRBJ2-7
D gene: .
clone size: once
V gene: TRBV28
CDR3 DNA: TGTGCCAGCAGCCCTGCGTCCGAGCAGTACTTC
CDR3 protein: CASSPASEQYF

J gene: TRBJ2-1
D gene: .
clone size: .
V gene: TRBV6-1
CDR3 DNA: TGTGCCAGCGCGCCAGGTGCCTACAATGAGCAGTTCTTC
CDR3 protein: CASAPGAYNEQFF

J gene: TRBJ1-2
D gene: .
clone size: .
V gene: TRBV28
CDR3 DNA: TGTGCCAGCAGTTTAATGGGGGCCCAGGGCTATGGCTACACCTTC
CDR3 protein: CASSLMGAQGYGYTF

J gene: TRBJ2-5
D gene: TRBD1
clone size: .
V gene: TRBV15
CDR3 DNA: TGTGCCACCAGCAGAGGTGTACCGGGACAGGGTTGGGAGGAGACCCAGTACTTC
CDR3 protein: CATSRGVPGQGWEETQYF

J gene: TRBJ2-3
D gene: TRBD1
clone size: .
V gene: TRBV18
CDR3 DNA: TGTGCCAGCTCACCGAGACAGGGTTCAGATACGCAGTATTTT
CDR3 protein: CASSPRQGSDTQYF

J gene: TRBJ1-6
D gene: .
clone size: .
V gene: TRBV30
CDR3 DNA: TGTGCCTGGAGTGCCGGGAGCTATAATTCACCCCTCCACTTT
CDR3 protein: CAWSAGSYNSPLHF

J gene: TRBJ2-5
D gene: TRBD2
clone size: .
V gene: TRBV19
CDR3 DNA: TGTGCCAGTAGTGCCCGACTAGCGGGAGAGACCCAGTACTTC
CDR3 protein: CASSARLAGETQYF

J gene: TRBJ1-1
D gene: TRBD1
clone size: .
V gene: TRBV5-4
CDR3 DNA: TGTGCCAGCAGCTTGGCTCTAACAGGGGGGAAGAACACTGAAGCTTTCTTT
CDR3 protein: CASSLALTGGKNTEAFF

J gene: TRBJ2-1
D gene: TRBD2
clone size: .
V gene: TRBV25-1
CDR3 DNA: TGTGCCAGCAGTGCTACTAGCGGGGGGGCCGGTGAGCAGTTCTTC
CDR3 protein: CASSATSGGAGEQFF

J gene: TRBJ2-2
D gene: .
clone size: .
V gene: TRBV18
CDR3 DNA: TGTGCCAGCTCACCATTTCCCGGGGCCGGGGAGCTGTTTTTT
CDR3 protein: CASSPFPGAGELFF

J gene: TRBJ2-2
D gene: TRBD1
clone size: .
V gene: TRBV6-6
CDR3 DNA: TGTGCCAGCAGTTACTCTTCAGGGGGCAACACCGGGGAGCTGTTTTTT
CDR3 protein: CASSYSSGGNTGELFF

J gene: TRBJ2-1
D gene: TRBD2
clone size: .
V gene: TRBV29-1
CDR3 DNA: TGCAGCGGCCGACTAGCGGGATCCTACAATGAGCAGTTCTTC
CDR3 protein: CSGRLAGSYNEQFF

J gene: TRBJ1-2
D gene: .
clone size: .
V gene: TRBV6-1
CDR3 DNA: TGTGCCAGCAGTGTCTATTACAGGGATGGCTACACCTTC
CDR3 protein: CASSVYYRDGYTF

J gene: TRBJ2-5
D gene: TRBD1
clone size: .
V gene: TRBV5-4
CDR3 DNA: TGTGCCAGCAGCGGTCAGGGGGTCCAAGAGACCCAGTACTTC
CDR3 protein: CASSGQGVQETQYF

J gene: TRBJ1-1
D gene: .
clone size: .
V gene: TRBV11-2
CDR3 DNA: TGTGCCAGCAGCGTCGGAAGGGGCACTGAAGCTTTCTTT
CDR3 protein: CASSVGRGTEAFF

J gene: TRBJ2-1
D gene: .
clone size: .
V gene: TRBV10-3
CDR3 DNA: TGTGCCATCAGTGACAGGCCAAGCTCCTACAATGAGCAGTTCTTC
CDR3 protein: CAISDRPSSYNEQFF

J gene: TRBJ1-1
D gene: .
clone size: .
V gene: TRBV5-1
CDR3 DNA: TGCGCCAGCAGCTTGGGGGCAGGAGGGGACACTGAAGCTTTCTTT
CDR3 protein: CASSLGAGGDTEAFF

J gene: TRBJ2-1
D gene: TRBD2
clone size: .
V gene: TRBV30
CDR3 DNA: TGTGCCTGGAGAGAAGGAGCGGGGGGTGTAAACAATGAGCAGTTCTTC
CDR3 protein: CAWREGAGGVNNEQFF

J gene: TRBJ2-1
D gene: .
clone size: .
V gene: TRBV11-2
CDR3 DNA: TGTGCCAGCAGCTTAGCAGGGAACAATGAGCAGTTCTTC
CDR3 protein: CASSLAGNNEQFF

J gene: TRBJ2-7
D gene: .
clone size: few
V gene: TRBV5-6
CDR3 DNA: TGTGCCAGCAGCTTGTCGCGGAGCTCCTACGAGCAGTACTTC
CDR3 protein: CASSLSRSSYEQYF

J gene: TRBJ1-5
D gene: .
clone size: once
V gene: TRBV6-6
CDR3 DNA: TGTGCCAGCAGTTACTCCAACAGGGCCGATCAGCCCCAGCATTTT
CDR3 protein: CASSYSNRADQPQHF

J gene: TRBJ1-1
D gene: .
clone size: .
V gene: TRBV5-6
CDR3 DNA: TGTGCCAGCAGCTTGGCCAGGTACACTGAAGCTTTCTTT
CDR3 protein: CASSLARYTEAFF

J gene: TRBJ2-2
D gene: TRBD1
clone size: .
V gene: TRBV19
CDR3 DNA: TGTGCCAGTAGTAAGGGTACAGGGGGAAACACCGGGGAGCTGTTTTTT
CDR3 protein: CASSKGTGGNTGELFF

J gene: TRBJ2-3
D gene: .
clone size: .
V gene: TRBV6-6
CDR3 DNA: TGTGCCAGCAGTTACGGCGGTTTCGCAGATACGCAGTATTTT
CDR3 protein: CASSYGGFADTQYF

J gene: TRBJ1-1
D gene: TRBD1
clone size: .
V gene: TRBV10-1
CDR3 DNA: TGCGCCAGGACAGGGGATTACACTGAAGCTTTCTTT
CDR3 protein: CARTGDYTEAFF

J gene: TRBJ2-1
D gene: .
clone size: once
V gene: TRBV5-1
CDR3 DNA: TGCGCCAGCAGCCCCAAGGGGCCCCACTCCTACAATGAGCAGTTCTTC
CDR3 protein: CASSPKGPHSYNEQFF

J gene: TRBJ2-7
D gene: TRBD1
clone size: .
V gene: TRBV5-1
CDR3 DNA: TGCGCCAGCAGCAGTGGACAGGGAAAGTACGAGCAGTACTTC
CDR3 protein: CASSSGQGKYEQYF

J gene: TRBJ1-5
D gene: TRBD1
clone size: .
V gene: TRBV30
CDR3 DNA: TGTGCCGGAGGGACAGGGGATGGTCAGCCCCAGCATTTT
CDR3 protein: CAGGTGDGQPQHF

J gene: TRBJ2-3
D gene: .
clone size: .
V gene: TRBV10-3
CDR3 DNA: TGTGCCTCCCAAGAACAGCCCCGCACGGATACGCAGTATTTT
CDR3 protein: CASQEQPRTDTQYF

J gene: TRBJ2-1
D gene: .
clone size: .
V gene: TRBV29-1
CDR3 DNA: TGCAGCGTTGAAGAGTCCGGGTACAATGAGCAGTTCTTC
CDR3 protein: CSVEESGYNEQFF

J gene: TRBJ2-3
D gene: TRBD1
clone size: .
V gene: TRBV18
CDR3 DNA: TGTGCCAGCTCCCAGACAGGGGGCGAGTTCATAGATACGCAGTATTTT
CDR3 protein: CASSQTGGEFIDTQYF

J gene: TRBJ2-1
D gene: TRBD1
clone size: .
V gene: TRBV6-4
CDR3 DNA: TGTGCCAGCAGTGAGTTAGGGACAGGGACCGGCGGGGAGCAGTTCTTC
CDR3 protein: CASSELGTGTGGEQFF